One sample yielded the 12 T cell receptor beta chains listed below, sequenced in a study of STAT5B mutations in CD4+ large granular lymphocyte leukemia. The method was immunoSEQ multiplex PCR; TCRdb's version includes in-frame clones alone and lacks a portion of them. The table records fewer than 40,000 clones, about three quarters of them present only once. The material sequenced was CD4+ T cells from blood buffy coats. The receptors were sampled from a human donor in good health.

Details on this clone: The same CDR3 can be traced to other DNA sequences in this sample. The J gene is TRBJ2-1, the V gene TRBV29-1; 9 bases map to TRBD2. CDR3 length equals 15 residues. The V gene's germline CDR1 is SQVTM and CDR2 ANQGSEA. Trimming cost V 4 bases and J 1 base; bases outside gene matches: 5. The CDR3 reads CSVGAAGGSYNEQFF. CDR3 coding DNA: TGCAGCGTTGGGGCAGCGGGGGGATCCTACAATGAGCAGTTCTTC.

The CDR3 here is CASTRNGANQPQHF. The CDR3 bases are TGTGCCAGTACTCGGAACGGGGCAAATCAGCCCCAGCATTTT. The V and J genes are TRBV19 and TRBJ1-5; TRBD1 might be the D (5 bases). The germline V gene has CDR1 LNHDA and CDR2 SQIVND (reference sequence). This CDR3 comprises 14 residues. V lost 7 bases to trimming and J lost 4 bases, with 14 bases between them.

Only one count was recorded for this clone. The chain couples TRBV30 to TRBJ2-3, with 8 bases matching TRBD1. V gave up 0 bases and J gave up 0 bases; unmatched junction bases: 2. Germline CDR1 reads GTSNPN; CDR2 reads SVGIG (reference sequence). The CDR3 covers 15 residues. The CDR3 protein is CAWSVRTGSTDTQYF. Written as DNA, the CDR3 is TGTGCCTGGAGTGTACGGACAGGGAGCACAGATACGCAGTATTTT.

The J gene is TRBJ2-7, the V gene TRBV4-2; TRBD1 agrees at 9 bases. After removal of 4 bases from V and 5 bases from J, the junction contained 6 bases not matched to a gene. Looked up from germline, CDR1 is LGHNA and CDR2 is YNFKEQ. This CDR3 comprises 14 residues. CDR3 protein: CASSLGQGPNEQYF. The CDR3 nucleotides are TGTGCCAGCAGCCTCGGACAGGGGCCCAACGAGCAGTACTTC.

The chain combines TRBV18 with TRBJ1-1; D remains unclear. Looked up from germline, CDR1 is KGHSH and CDR2 is LQKENI. This CDR3 is 13 amino acids long. V gave up 3 bases and J gave up 1 base, with 6 bases separating them. The CDR3 spells CASSPTRNTEAFF. The CDR3 DNA is TGTGCCAGCTCACCCACCAGGAACACTGAAGCTTTCTTT.

As DNA, the CDR3 is TGTGCCAGCAGCCTACGGGCCAGGAGCACAGATACGCAGTATTTT. Translating gives CASSLRARSTDTQYF. V usage is TRBV5-4 and J usage is TRBJ2-3; D is uncertain. CDR3 length equals 15 residues. Deletions cut 4 bases from V and 0 bases from J, with 12 bases between. Germline V gene sequence: CDR1 SGHNT, CDR2 YYREEE (reference sequence). The full variable domain, completed using reference TRBV5-4 and TRBJ2-3, is ETGVTQSPTHLIKTRGQQVTLRCSSQSGHNTVSWYQQALGQGPQFIFQYYREEENGRGNFPPRFSGLQFPNYSSELNVNALELDDSALYLCASSLRARSTDTQYFGPGTRLTVL.

This chain uses TRBV13 with TRBJ1-2; D remains ambiguous. The germline CDR1 and CDR2 sequences are PRHDT and FYEKMQ (reference sequence). The CDR3 is made up of 16 amino acids. V shed 5 bases and J shed 5 bases, with 21 bases lying between them. The CDR3 DNA is TGTGCCAGCAGCAAAAGGACCCCCCTGGGGTATTATGGCTACACCTTC. Translating it yields CASSKRTPLGYYGYTF.

The genes are TRBV15 and TRBJ1-5; D remains unclear. Looked up from germline, CDR1 is LNHNV and CDR2 is YYDKDF (reference sequence). The CDR3 covers 15 residues. Trimming removed 0 bases at V and 2 bases at J, with 8 bases between. The CDR3 sequence is CATSRDLYGNQPQHF. In nucleotides, the CDR3 is TGTGCCACCAGCAGAGATCTGTACGGCAATCAGCCCCAGCATTTT.

The chain links TRBV11-1 to TRBJ2-3, with 8 bases matching TRBD2. Trimming cost V 5 bases and J 0 bases; bases outside gene matches: 7. Germline CDR1 is SGHAT and CDR2 is FQDESV (reference sequence). The CDR3 totals 16 residues. Here the CDR3 reads CASSPRLARSTDTQYF. The DNA for the CDR3 is TGTGCCAGCAGCCCCAGACTAGCGCGGAGCACAGATACGCAGTATTTT.

The chain links TRBV6-1 to TRBJ1-6, with 7 bases fitting TRBD1. This CDR3 spans 14 amino acids. After removal of 5 bases from V and 6 bases from J, the junction contained 4 bases not matched to a gene. Germline lookup yields CDR1 MNHNS and CDR2 SASEGT. The CDR3 loop reads CASSRDSLNSPLHF. Here the CDR3 DNA reads TGTGCCAGCAGTAGGGACAGTCTTAATTCACCCCTCCACTTT.

V usage is TRBV6-1 and J usage is TRBJ2-7, with 7 bases lining up with TRBD1. V lost 6 bases, J lost 6 bases, and 5 bases stayed unmatched. Germline CDR1 and CDR2: MNHNS and SASEGT. The CDR3 is 12 amino acids. Here the CDR3 reads CASRVTGSEQYF. The CDR3, as DNA: TGTGCCAGCAGGGTGACAGGGAGCGAGCAGTACTTC.

The J gene is TRBJ1-2, the V gene TRBV6-6, with D unresolved. Germline CDR1 MNHNY, CDR2 SVGAGI (reference sequence). The CDR3 contains 14 residues. The V and J ends lost 0 bases and 4 bases respectively, with 9 bases between them. DNA for the CDR3: TGTGCCAGCAGTTACTCGGGGTCCGGCTATGGCTACACCTTC. Translation gives CASSYSGSGYGYTF.